These 30 T cell receptor beta chains originate from one sample sequenced in a study of neurological immune-mediated disorders. Using its own MiXCR run on the 5' RACE reads, TCRdb lists one record per CDR3 protein. The sample holds about 41,000 distinct CDR3 sequences, 10% to 15% seen once. The sample comprised PBMCs. The receptor source for this set is a female donor in good health.

This clonotype occurred a few times. The V call is TRBV20-1, the J call TRBJ1-1; no clear D gene. V was cut by 0 bases and J by 4 bases, with 12 bases left in between. There are 14 residues in the CDR3. CDR1 is DFQATT and CDR2 is SNEGSKA in the germline V gene (reference sequence). CDR3 nucleotide sequence: TGCAGTGCTAGAGAGGACCAGGCTACCACTGAAGCTTTCTTT. Residues: CSAREDQATTEAFF.

This clonotype was seen ten or more times. The genes are TRBV12-3 or TRBV12-4 and TRBJ2-5; D ambiguous. The V end was cut by 4 bases, the J end by 4 bases, with 4 bases between. This CDR3 region has 11 residues. CDR3 nucleotides: TGTGCCAGCAGTTCAACAGAGACCCAGTACTTC. It translates to CASSSTETQYF.

This clonotype is labeled medium-sized. The rearrangement links TRBV10-3 to TRBJ1-1; no reliable D call. V was shortened by 0 bases and J by 2 bases, with 7 bases between the two germline ends. Germline CDR1 is ENHRY and CDR2 is SYGVKD. This CDR3 comprises 14 residues. CDR3 DNA: TGTGCCATCAGTGAGTCGGGAAGTAACACTGAAGCTTTCTTT. It is translated as CAISESGSNTEAFF.

This clonotype was recorded at least ten times. The chain couples TRBV20-1 to TRBJ1-4; no definite D call. This CDR3 contains 16 residues. CDR1 and CDR2 from the germline V gene are DFQATT and SNEGSKA (reference sequence). V was clipped by 0 bases and J by 0 bases, with 11 bases between them. The CDR3 loop is CSARDREEATNEKLFF. In DNA form, the CDR3 reads TGCAGTGCTAGAGATCGCGAGGAGGCAACTAATGAAAAACTGTTTTTT.

The sample holds many counts of this clonotype. The chain joins TRBV3-1 to TRBJ2-3; possible D gene TRBD2, 6 bases. This CDR3 has 13 residues. Trimming shortened V by 4 bases and J by 4 bases, and 9 bases separated the two germline ends. Germline CDR1 and CDR2: LGHDT and YNNKEL (reference sequence). The CDR3 reads CASSPWEADTQYF. The CDR3 bases are TGTGCCAGCAGCCCTTGGGAGGCAGATACGCAGTATTTT.

This clonotype was seen at least ten times. This chain links TRBV5-1 with TRBJ2-3; a possible D gene is TRBD1 (5 bases). V was pared by 1 base and J by 6 bases, with 12 bases between. The CDR3 runs to 14 residues. The germline V gene encodes CDR1 SGHRS and CDR2 YFSETQ. In DNA, the CDR3 is TGCGCCAGCAGCTTGCGACCTCCAGGGGATACGCAGTATTTT. Residues: CASSLRPPGDTQYF.

This clonotype was seen ten or more times. This chain links TRBV6-5 with TRBJ2-1, with D unclear. The germline V and J ends were trimmed by 6 bases and 0 bases, with 9 bases remaining between them. Germline loops: CDR1 MNHEY, CDR2 SVGAGI. This CDR3 region has 14 residues. The CDR3 here is CASRASGSYNEQFF. The DNA for the CDR3 is TGTGCCAGCAGGGCTTCGGGCTCCTACAATGAGCAGTTCTTC.

About this clonotype itself: A junction end diverges from the germline sequence, so it may reflect a read error. The J gene is TRBJ2-1, the V gene TRBV5-1; the D call may be TRBD1 or TRBD2 (6 bases each). The germline gives CDR1 SGHRS, CDR2 YFSETQ. The CDR3 is made up of 16 amino acids. The CDR3 DNA is TGCGCCAGCAGCCTAGGGGGGCTGCTCTCCTTCAATGAGCAGTTCTTC. Translation: CASSLGGLLSFNEQFF.

This clonotype was counted many times. The V and J genes are TRBV10-2 and TRBJ2-1, with 7 bases aligning to TRBD2. Germline V gene lookup returns CDR1 WSHSY and CDR2 SAAADI. V shed 10 bases, J shed 4 bases, and the junction held 7 bases outside the gene matches. The CDR3 is made up of 13 amino acids. The CDR3 sequence is CATVGGRYNEQFF. In DNA, the CDR3 is TGCGCCACGGTGGGGGGGAGATACAATGAGCAGTTCTTC.

Ten or more counts support this clonotype. V and J are TRBV11-2 and TRBJ1-1, with D possibly being TRBD1 (5 bases). The CDR3 runs to 15 residues. The V and J ends lost 4 bases and 1 base respectively, with 13 bases between them. Germline V gene sequence: CDR1 SGHAT, CDR2 FQNNGV. The CDR3 sequence: CASSSSPQGNTEAFF. CDR3 DNA: TGTGCCAGCAGCTCTAGTCCCCAGGGGAACACTGAAGCTTTCTTT.

This clonotype showed up many times. The V call is TRBV20-1, the J call TRBJ2-5; D assignment may be TRBD1 or TRBD2 (5 bases each). The germline V gene has CDR1 DFQATT and CDR2 SNEGSKA (reference sequence). Trimming removed 4 bases at V and 5 bases at J, with 14 bases between. CDR3 size: 13 residues. The CDR3 bases are TGCAGTGCTACGTACGGGACGGCGGAGACCCAGTACTTC. It codes for CSATYGTAETQYF.

In this sample, this clonotype turned up a few times. The rearrangement uses TRBV6-4 and TRBJ1-1; 8 nucleotides align to TRBD1. CDR1 MRHNA and CDR2 SNTAGT come from the germline V gene. The CDR3 covers 13 residues. V shed 5 bases and J 3 bases; nucleotides not matched to a gene: 2. CDR3 in DNA: TGTGCCAGCAGTATGACAGGGGACACTGAAGCTTTCTTT. It encodes CASSMTGDTEAFF.

This clonotype was recorded at least ten times. The chain recombines TRBV3-1 with TRBJ2-6, with D unresolved. This CDR3 region has 13 residues. CDR1 is LGHDT and CDR2 is YNNKEL in the germline V gene (reference sequence). The V end lost 1 base, the J end lost 2 bases, and 0 bases lay between the germline ends. The CDR3 loop reads CASSQAGANVLTF. In DNA form, the CDR3 reads TGTGCCAGCAGCCAAGCTGGGGCCAACGTCCTGACTTTC. Full variable domain (rest looked up from reference TRBV3-1 and TRBJ2-6): DTAVSQTPKYLVTQMGNDKSIKCEQNLGHDTMYWYKQDSKKFLKIMFSYNNKELIINETVPNRFSPKSPDKAHLNLHINSLELGDSAVYFCASSQAGANVLTFGAGSRLTVL.

At least ten counts were recorded for this clonotype. The rearrangement uses TRBV5-1 and TRBJ2-7, with a weak D call TRBD2 (6 bases). The CDR3 has 13 amino acids. Germline CDR1 and CDR2: SGHRS and YFSETQ. The V gene lost 4 bases and the J gene lost 6 bases, with 14 bases spanning the gap. Here the CDR3 reads CASSDQGLGEQYF. CDR3 sequence (DNA): TGCGCCAGCAGCGACCAGGGACTCGGCGAGCAGTACTTC.

This clonotype was recorded at least ten times. The chain recombines TRBV5-1 with TRBJ2-2; no firm D call. The V gene lost 4 bases and the J gene lost 1 base, with 5 bases spanning the gap. CDR3 length equals 13 residues. Germline V gives CDR1 SGHRS, CDR2 YFSETQ. CDR3 region: CASSPENTGELFF. CDR3 nucleotide sequence: TGCGCCAGCAGCCCGGAGAACACCGGGGAGCTGTTTTTT.

The chain links TRBV10-3 to TRBJ2-1; the D gene is possibly TRBD2 (5 bases). The CDR3 runs 14 residues. V was trimmed by 6 bases and J by 7 bases, leaving 16 bases between them. CDR1 and CDR2 (germline): ENHRY, SYGVKD. The CDR3: CAIRKGGRGNEQFF. The CDR3 DNA is TGTGCCATCAGAAAAGGTGGCAGAGGGAATGAGCAGTTCTTC.

This clonotype has only one observation. This may be a read error: a much more frequent sequence differs by one nucleotide. In DNA form, the CDR3 reads TGTTCCAGCACCTCCATGGGGCAGGGTGGGTTTTCTTCTGGAAACACCATATATTTT. Translating gives CSSTSMGQGGFSSGNTIYF. V is TRBV27 and J is TRBJ1-3, with TRBD1 as a possible D gene (5 bases). This CDR3 is 19 amino acids long. CDR1 is MNHEY, CDR2 SMNVEV, per germline (reference sequence).

This clonotype was found many times. The rearrangement joins TRBV11-2 to TRBJ2-7; 8 positions agree with TRBD1. Germline CDR1 reads SGHAT; CDR2 reads FQNNGV. The length of the CDR3 is 15 residues. The junction had 11 bases not matched to a gene; V was cut back by 9 bases and J by 1 base. CDR3 residues: CASNNQGALSYEQYF. Written as DNA, the CDR3 is TGTGCCAGTAATAACCAGGGGGCCCTTTCCTACGAGCAGTACTTC.

At least ten counts were recorded for this clonotype. The V gene is TRBV5-1, the J gene TRBJ1-1, with D uncertain. Deletions cut 0 bases from V and 0 bases from J, with 6 bases between. The germline CDR1 and CDR2 sequences are SGHRS and YFSETQ. The CDR3 has 14 amino acids. In DNA form, the CDR3 reads TGCGCCAGCAGCTTGGGGGCCCTGAACACTGAAGCTTTCTTT. It encodes CASSLGALNTEAFF.

This clonotype occurred many times. The chain has TRBV10-3 and TRBJ2-3; no definite D call. V lost 2 bases to trimming and J lost 1 base, with 7 bases between them. Germline CDR1 and CDR2: ENHRY and SYGVKD. CDR3 length: 14 amino acids. The CDR3 DNA is TGTGCCATCAGTGAGGGTATAGGCACAGATACGCAGTATTTT. Amino acids: CAISEGIGTDTQYF.

With respect to this clonotype: The junction does not match germline at one end; this may be a read error. The chain couples TRBV7-7 to TRBJ2-7, with 9 bases identical to TRBD1. The germline CDR1 and CDR2 sequences are SSHAT and FNYEAQ (reference sequence). CDR3 length: 16 amino acids. The CDR3 DNA sequence: TGTGCTAGCAGCTTATCCGGGGACAGGGTCTCCTACGAGCAGTACTTC. This codes for CASSLSGDRVSYEQYF.

This clonotype was observed many times. The chain joins TRBV7-9 to TRBJ2-4, with 7 bases that match TRBD1. CDR1 and CDR2 from the germline V gene are SEHNR and FQNEAQ (reference sequence). The CDR3 contains 15 residues. Germline trimming cut 4 bases from V and 7 bases from J; bases unmatched to any gene: 10. CDR3 region: CASSSETGLINIQYF. Written as DNA, the CDR3 is TGTGCCAGCAGCTCGGAGACAGGGTTGATCAACATTCAGTACTTC.

This clonotype showed up many times. This rearrangement joins TRBV5-1 to TRBJ2-5; the match to TRBD2 covers 10 bases. This CDR3 is built from 15 residues. Germline V gene lookup returns CDR1 SGHRS and CDR2 YFSETQ. J lost 1 base, V lost 1 base, and 1 base had no gene match. CDR3 sequence reads: CASSLIAGGQETQYF. The CDR3 DNA reads TGCGCCAGCAGCTTGATAGCGGGGGGCCAAGAGACCCAGTACTTC.

This clonotype was recorded once. The chain joins TRBV5-6 to TRBJ2-2, with TRBD2 as a possible D gene (6 bases). The CDR3 length is 17 residues. V was clipped by 0 bases and J by 0 bases, with 12 bases between them. CDR1 is SGHDT and CDR2 is YYEEEE in the germline V gene. The CDR3 region has the DNA TGTGCCAGCAGCTTGGGTATCCGGGGGTCGAACACCGGGGAGCTGTTTTTT. Translating it yields CASSLGIRGSNTGELFF.

This clonotype appeared many times. The gene calls are TRBV6-2 or TRBV6-3 and TRBJ1-5; TRBD1 is a possible D gene (5 bases). V lost 6 bases and J lost 2, with 11 bases in between. This CDR3 is 14 amino acids long. The germline V gene has CDR1 MNHEY and CDR2 SVGEGT. CDR3 in DNA: TGTGCCAGCAGGACAGTTTCTGGCAATCAGCCCCAGCATTTT. Amino acids: CASRTVSGNQPQHF.

This clonotype was detected ten times or more. The V and J genes are TRBV7-3 and TRBJ2-1; 11 nucleotides match TRBD2. V lost 5 bases and J lost 4; bases outside the gene matches: 4. The CDR3 has 15 residues. Germline CDR1 and CDR2: SGHTA and FQGTGA. The CDR3 loop reads CASSRTSGPYNEQFF. The CDR3 coding sequence is TGTGCCAGCAGCCGGACTAGCGGGCCATACAATGAGCAGTTCTTC. Complete variable domain (other parts from reference TRBV7-3 and TRBJ2-1): GAGVSQTPSNKVTEKGKYVELRCDPISGHTALYWYRQSLGQGPEFLIYFQGTGAADDSGLPNDRFFAVRPEGSVSTLKIQRTERGDSAVYLCASSRTSGPYNEQFFGPGTRLTVL.

This clonotype was found many times. The chain joins TRBV30 to TRBJ2-2; no definite D call. The CDR3 totals 14 residues. Between the trimmed V and J ends, which lost 0 bases and 0 bases, there was a span of 5 bases. The germline gives CDR1 GTSNPN, CDR2 SVGIG (reference sequence). CDR3 sequence (DNA): TGTGCCTGGAGTGTAGATTCGAACACCGGGGAGCTGTTTTTT. This codes for CAWSVDSNTGELFF.

This clonotype occurred many times. The rearrangement uses TRBV11-3 and TRBJ1-3; TRBD1 matches at 8 bases. The V and J ends lost 5 bases and 0 bases, in that order; junction bases with no gene match: 6. The CDR3 totals 16 residues. Germline CDR1 is SGHNT and CDR2 is YENEEA. CDR3 sequence (DNA): TGTGCCAGCAGCCCCCGGACAGGGAGCTCTGGAAACACCATATATTTT. Residues: CASSPRTGSSGNTIYF.

This clonotype was seen at least ten times. V gene TRBV20-1 combines with J gene TRBJ2-3, with D perhaps matching TRBD2 (5 bases). The V and J ends lost 1 base and 3 bases respectively, with 11 bases between them. CDR1 is DFQATT and CDR2 is SNEGSKA in the germline V gene (reference sequence). The CDR3 has 14 amino acids. CDR3 in DNA: TGCAGTGCTAGAGTGAGGACTCAAACAGATACGCAGTATTTT. Encoded protein: CSARVRTQTDTQYF.

This clonotype was detected many times. The V and J genes are TRBV7-9 and TRBJ1-2; 9 bases line up with TRBD1. This CDR3 has 14 residues. Per germline, CDR1 SEHNR and CDR2 FQNEAQ (reference sequence). Unmatched junction bases numbered 2, after V lost 1 base and J lost 5 bases. CDR3 bases: TGTGCCAGCAGCTTAGATGGGACAGGGTATGGCTACACCTTC. This codes for CASSLDGTGYGYTF.